This TCR beta chain emerged from a study of identical twins. Study results and caveats: Among out-of-frame alpha sequences shared by twins, low generation probability occurred in excess. Recombination models fit unrelated individuals' TCR alpha sharing but underestimated twins'. Cord blood beta clonotypes that were abundant carried fewer insertions, and memory repertoires showed no such trend.

TCRdb redid the calling of the 5' RACE reads with MiXCR, one entry per CDR3 protein. The sample shows about 530,000 distinct CDR3 sequences, approximately 20% of them seen only once. The ends were cut back, 5 bases at V and 3 bases at J, with 14 bases in the middle. The CDR3 contains 15 residues. Germline V gives CDR1 MNHNS, CDR2 SASEGT. Details on this clonotype: The antigen is unknown.

The same data also contributed to another study, on yellow fever vaccine responses in identical twins.

The origin of this receptor is a woman under 30 in good health. The chain carries TRBV6-1 and TRBJ2-4; D is unclear. The specimen was CD4+ T cells sorted from blood. CDR3 residues: CASSTPRLVKNIQYF. CDR3 DNA: TGTGCCAGCAGTACCCCCAGACTGGTCAAAAACATTCAGTACTTC.